These T cell receptor beta chains were read from a single sample in a study of blood T cell repertoires in COVID-19. This table comes from immunoSEQ multiplex PCR, and its TCRdb copy is limited to in-frame clones, with some not included. The sample records some 450,000 clones, more than 70% being singletons. The sequencing sample was made of peripheral blood. These receptors were collected from a woman aged 45-59 years with COVID-19, enrolled during active disease. Both conserved end residues are trimmed from each CDR3. D genes are given only for firm matches.

v_gene: TRBV24-1
j_gene: TRBJ2-2
d_gene: -
CDR3aa: ATSDHTSTGELF

v_gene: TRBV12-5
j_gene: TRBJ1-5
d_gene: -
CDR3aa: ASGLGRGLTDQPQH

v_gene: TRBV27
j_gene: TRBJ2-2
d_gene: TRBD1
CDR3aa: ASSLGGTVGELF

v_gene: TRBV20-1
j_gene: TRBJ2-2
d_gene: TRBD2
CDR3aa: SASSASGGPNTGELF

v_gene: TRBV3-1/TRBV3-2
j_gene: TRBJ1-2
d_gene: -
CDR3aa: ASSQGRGPNYGYT

v_gene: TRBV7-9
j_gene: TRBJ1-5
d_gene: -
CDR3aa: ASSSDTGNGPQH

v_gene: TRBV28
j_gene: TRBJ1-2
d_gene: -
CDR3aa: ASSPPRRDLYGYT

v_gene: TRBV2
j_gene: TRBJ1-4
d_gene: -
CDR3aa: ASSESGEDEKLF

v_gene: TRBV9
j_gene: TRBJ2-1
d_gene: TRBD2
CDR3aa: ASSVTSGGNEQF

v_gene: TRBV18
j_gene: TRBJ2-7
d_gene: TRBD1
CDR3aa: ASSPPGGRVPYEQY

v_gene: TRBV9
j_gene: TRBJ2-3
d_gene: -
CDR3aa: ASSAWGVADTQY

v_gene: TRBV27
j_gene: TRBJ2-2
d_gene: -
CDR3aa: ASRWQGGDTGELF

v_gene: TRBV2
j_gene: TRBJ1-2
d_gene: TRBD1
CDR3aa: ASSEGQGEDGYT

v_gene: TRBV12-3/TRBV12-4
j_gene: TRBJ2-1
d_gene: TRBD2
CDR3aa: ASRTSGYNEQF

v_gene: TRBV30
j_gene: TRBJ1-5
d_gene: TRBD1
CDR3aa: AWRGTGGSQPQH

v_gene: TRBV7-9
j_gene: TRBJ1-1
d_gene: -
CDR3aa: ASSLGTYVNTEAF

v_gene: TRBV2
j_gene: TRBJ1-2
d_gene: -
CDR3aa: ASSAMGASNYGYT

v_gene: TRBV4-1
j_gene: TRBJ1-1
d_gene: TRBD1
CDR3aa: ASSPKPRPGGLNTEAF

v_gene: TRBV27
j_gene: TRBJ1-5
d_gene: -
CDR3aa: ASLPVAGQPQH

v_gene: TRBV9
j_gene: TRBJ2-2
d_gene: -
CDR3aa: ASSGEGTNTGELF

v_gene: TRBV18
j_gene: TRBJ1-3
d_gene: TRBD1
CDR3aa: ASSPTSGQSSGNTIY

v_gene: TRBV3-1/TRBV3-2
j_gene: TRBJ2-5
d_gene: -
CDR3aa: ASSQTLETQY

v_gene: TRBV21-1
j_gene: TRBJ2-3
d_gene: -
CDR3aa: ASSAPSGEWKDTQY

v_gene: TRBV3-1/TRBV3-2
j_gene: TRBJ1-2
d_gene: -
CDR3aa: ASSSDGGGYT

v_gene: TRBV11-3
j_gene: TRBJ1-1
d_gene: -
CDR3aa: ASSLRSGDTEAF

v_gene: TRBV9
j_gene: TRBJ2-5
d_gene: -
CDR3aa: ASSPRYQETQY

v_gene: TRBV7-9
j_gene: TRBJ1-6
d_gene: -
CDR3aa: ASTLQGNSNSPLH

v_gene: TRBV5-1
j_gene: TRBJ2-7
d_gene: TRBD1
CDR3aa: ASSQWTGAYEQY

v_gene: TRBV2
j_gene: TRBJ1-1
d_gene: -
CDR3aa: ATQGDLNTEAF

v_gene: TRBV5-6
j_gene: TRBJ1-2
d_gene: TRBD1
CDR3aa: ASGSQGQTNYGYT

v_gene: TRBV29-1
j_gene: TRBJ1-2
d_gene: TRBD1
CDR3aa: SVVGGQIGYT

v_gene: TRBV6-5
j_gene: TRBJ2-3
d_gene: TRBD2
CDR3aa: AARTSADTQY

v_gene: TRBV6-5
j_gene: TRBJ2-7
d_gene: TRBD1
CDR3aa: ASKGQTRHEQY

v_gene: TRBV5-1
j_gene: TRBJ1-1
d_gene: -
CDR3aa: ASSLEIQGENTEAF